This TCR beta chain is from a study of blood T cells in healthy people across ages (dated by TCRdb to between 2014 and 2017). Notes on the research overall: In model experiments, template switching captured about one uniquely barcoded TCR beta cDNA molecule for every two T cells. To avoid experimental bias, donors of different ages were randomly spread across the sequencing lanes. The study analyzed two additional independent replicas of 1 million unique cDNA reads from the same blood draw for two donors, one aged 18 to 29 and one aged 80 or older. Using deep sequencing normalized with unique cDNA molecular identifiers, the study measured how TCR beta repertoire diversity changes with age. The donors were divided into four age groups: young (average roughly 15 years), middle-aged (about 39), aged (about 60) and long-lived (about 79). Here is what the overall study found, with its caveats: Estimates of total diversity based on one million sequenced T cells were regarded as lower bounds and as underestimates. Observed TCR beta diversity per million T cells fell roughly linearly with age, and a significant reduction was already apparent by age around 44. Since profiling was done on bulk unsorted PBMCs, naive and antigen-experienced compartments could not be conclusively compared. The long-lived group showed more naive CD4+ T cells, fewer expanded clones and increased TCR diversity than the aged group, suggesting age selection. The CMV infection status of donors was not known, potentially confounding age-related changes in expanded clonotypes. The percentage of naive T cells measured by flow cytometry correlated strongly with observed TCR beta diversity.

Systemically healthy Caucasian individuals from Russia, around 39 in total and aged about 6 to 95 years, were included as donors. Roughly 10 milliliters of peripheral blood were drawn from each donor into EDTA-treated Vacutainer tubes. Ficoll-Paque density-gradient centrifugation was used to isolate PBMCs, with at least 6.5 million per sample. Total RNA, at least 5 micrograms per sample, was extracted from PBMCs with Trizol reagent. The percentages of naive CD45RAhigh/CD27high T cells were determined by flow cytometry on a PBMC aliquot from every donor. This clonotype was found a few times. Its antigen specificity is not known. It has no much larger one-base neighbor in the sample; base qualities were not kept. Reading from cysteine to phenylalanine, the CDR3 counts 14 amino acids. Solely the CDR3 DNA is kept, with 42 bases framed from the first base. Trimming removed 3 bases from V and 5 bases from J, leaving 13 bases between the germline ends. The germline V gene gives CDR1 as KGHSH and CDR2 as LQKENI.

Library preparation was by 5' RACE. Sequencer: Illumina HiSeq 2500. A second PCR of about 6 to 11 cycles was run with a J-beta primer mix and a sample-barcoded 5' primer. A template-switch 5' adaptor carrying 12 random nucleotides introduced a unique molecular identifier onto each TCR beta cDNA molecule. Each sample yielded at least 2.5 million CDR3-containing paired-end reads. All of the RNA was converted into first-strand cDNA using the Mint cDNA synthesis kit, with a TRBC-specific oligonucleotide serving as the primer. All cDNA was treated with uracil-DNA glycosylase and then went through a first 18-cycle PCR with the universal primers M1SS and BC2_uni_R. Regarding the original processing steps: Normalization of each sample was performed by random selection of 1 million high-quality reads, each carrying a distinct molecular identifier. Instead of being binned into consensus sequences, reads with shared molecular identifiers were discarded. MiTCR, set to a Q25 quality threshold and the strictest error-elimination algorithm, was used for CDR3 identification, clonotype clustering and error correction. A nonparametric unseen species model using Euler transformation provided a lower-bound estimate of total TCR beta diversity. In-frame beta chains were kept once TCRdb had trimmed the public reads at Q25 with fastp and called clones with MiXCR. Rows with a matching CDR3 protein are joined into one entry that keeps the most common DNA and genes. These V and J calls are TCRdb output, not the study's own analysis. The sample table contains 850,000 to 950,000 distinct CDR3 sequences; only one count was recorded for 29% of them. The leading ten clones occupy roughly 17% of the sample.

The specimen sequenced was blood. The sequence was obtained from an elderly woman in good health. The chain couples TRBV18 to TRBJ2-5; no D segment can be confidently identified. In nucleotides, the sequence is TGTGCCAGCTCACCGGTCCCCTCAAGGGAGACCCAGTACTTC. Translated, this is CASSPVPSRETQYF. Where the CDR3 stops, the reference TRBV18 and TRBJ2-5 genes take over; the full variable domain is NAGVMQNPRHLVRRRGQEARLRCSPMKGHSHVYWYRQLPEEGLKFMVYLQKENIIDESGMPKERFSAEFPKEGPSILRIQQVVRGDSAAYFCASSPVPSRETQYFGPGTRLLVL.